This TCR beta chain came from a study of cytomegalovirus exposure and HLA in healthy donors. Amplification used 60 Vbeta primers and 13 Jbeta primers. Sequencing used immunoSEQ multiplex PCR; TCRdb keeps in-frame clones, though not all of them. Of approximately 110,000 clones in the sample, 80% to 90% were seen once. Study outcomes and limitations: TCR beta chains associated with HLA were, in a later analysis, more clonally expanded than equally common others.

This clone was counted a single time. Antigen specificity is unknown. V shed 5 bases and J 5 bases; nucleotides not matched to a gene: 16. This CDR3 region has 17 residues. Germline V gene lookup returns CDR1 KGHSH and CDR2 LQKENI. Sequencing used PBMCs. This chain uses TRBV18 with TRBJ1-1; 8 bases line up with TRBD1. The TCR was taken from a woman in her twenties or thirties in good health and CMV-seronegative. CDR3 protein: CASSRMTGVGVLTEAFF. The CDR3 DNA follows: TGTGCCAGCTCAAGGATGACAGGGGTTGGGGTATTGACTGAAGCTTTCTTT.